This section outlines one T cell receptor (beta chain) sequence together with its context. What it binds is unknown. Germline V gene data show CDR1 as SNHLY and CDR2 as FYNNEI. The junction had 5 bases not matched to a gene; V was cut back by 11 bases and J by 6 bases. The CDR3 runs 12 residues. Produced via immunoSEQ multiplex PCR; TCRdb's table is partial and in-frame only. The top ten clones hold 12% of a sample with approximately 35,000 clones, around 90% of them seen once. These data originate in a study of T cells in localized non-small cell lung cancer. The study's findings and limits: Sequencing, confined to only one tumor region, leaves heterogeneity possible. Highest T cell clonality was seen in uninvolved adjacent lung, surpassing that measured in tumor. Adjacent lung was found to contain a median roughly 60 of the top 100 tumor clones.

The clonotype comes from a female donor older than 55 with stage II lung adenocarcinoma. The material sequenced was peripheral blood mononuclear cells, taken before any cancer treatment. V is TRBV2 and J is TRBJ1-5; 9 bases map to TRBD1. CDR3 residues: CAVQGAGQPQHF. CDR3 nucleotides: TGTGCCGTACAGGGGGCTGGTCAGCCCCAGCATTTT. The variable domain in full, with the rest retrieved from reference TRBV2 and TRBJ1-5, is EPEVTQTPSHQVTQMGQEVILRCVPISNHLYFYWYRQILGQKVEFLVSFYNNEISEKSEIFDDQFSVERPDGSNFTLKIRSTKLEDSAMYFCAVQGAGQPQHFGDGTRLSIL.